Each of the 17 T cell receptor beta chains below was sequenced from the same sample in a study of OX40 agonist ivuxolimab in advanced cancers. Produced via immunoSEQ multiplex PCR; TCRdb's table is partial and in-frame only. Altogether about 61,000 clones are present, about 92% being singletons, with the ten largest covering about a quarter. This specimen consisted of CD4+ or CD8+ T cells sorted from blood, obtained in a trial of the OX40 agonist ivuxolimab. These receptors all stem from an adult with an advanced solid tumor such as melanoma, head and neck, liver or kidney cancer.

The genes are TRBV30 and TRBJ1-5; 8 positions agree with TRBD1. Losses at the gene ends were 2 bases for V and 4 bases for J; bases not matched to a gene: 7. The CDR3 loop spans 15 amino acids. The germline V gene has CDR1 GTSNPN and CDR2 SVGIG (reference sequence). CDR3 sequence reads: CAWSPGQVSNQPQHF. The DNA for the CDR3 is TGTGCCTGGAGTCCGGGACAGGTCTCAAATCAGCCCCAGCATTTT.

The DNA for the CDR3 is TGTGCCAGCATGATAGGGGTAGATGGAAACACCATATATTTT. Protein sequence: CASMIGVDGNTIYF. This chain joins TRBV6-6 and TRBJ1-3, with TRBD1 as a possible D gene (5 bases). V lost 7 bases, J lost 3 bases, and 13 bases lay in between. The CDR3 totals 14 residues. Germline values: CDR1 MNHNY, CDR2 SVGAGI (reference sequence).

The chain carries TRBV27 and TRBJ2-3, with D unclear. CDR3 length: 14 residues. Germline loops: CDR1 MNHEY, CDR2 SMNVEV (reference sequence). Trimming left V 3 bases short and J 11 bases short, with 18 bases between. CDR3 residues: CASSFGLSDRMQYF. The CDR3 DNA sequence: TGTGCCAGCAGTTTTGGGCTTTCAGACCGTATGCAGTATTTT.

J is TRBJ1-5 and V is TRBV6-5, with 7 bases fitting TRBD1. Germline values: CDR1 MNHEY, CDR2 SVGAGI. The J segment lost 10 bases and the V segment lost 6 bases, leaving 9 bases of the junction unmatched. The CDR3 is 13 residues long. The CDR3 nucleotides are TGTGCCAGCAGGAAAACAGGGGTGGAACCCCAGCATTTT. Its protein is CASRKTGVEPQHF.

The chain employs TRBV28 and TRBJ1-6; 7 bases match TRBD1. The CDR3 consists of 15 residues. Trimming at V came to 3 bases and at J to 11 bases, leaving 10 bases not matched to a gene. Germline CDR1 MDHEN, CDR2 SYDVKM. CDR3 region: CASSLMGRGYTPLHF. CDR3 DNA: TGTGCCAGCAGTTTGATGGGCAGGGGGTATACACCCCTCCACTTT.

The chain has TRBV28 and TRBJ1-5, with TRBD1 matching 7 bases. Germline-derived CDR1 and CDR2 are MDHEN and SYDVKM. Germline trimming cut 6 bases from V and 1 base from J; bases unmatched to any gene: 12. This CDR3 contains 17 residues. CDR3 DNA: TGTGCCAGCAGCCCCGTGGGAGGGGGCTCAAGCAATCAGCCCCAGCATTTT. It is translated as CASSPVGGGSSNQPQHF.

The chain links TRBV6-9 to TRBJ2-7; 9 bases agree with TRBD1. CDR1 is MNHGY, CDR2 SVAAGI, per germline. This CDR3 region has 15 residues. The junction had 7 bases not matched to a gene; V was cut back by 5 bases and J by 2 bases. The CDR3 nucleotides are TGTGCCAGCAGTCAGGTTCGACAGGGGGCCTACGAGCAGTACGTC. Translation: CASSQVRQGAYEQYV.

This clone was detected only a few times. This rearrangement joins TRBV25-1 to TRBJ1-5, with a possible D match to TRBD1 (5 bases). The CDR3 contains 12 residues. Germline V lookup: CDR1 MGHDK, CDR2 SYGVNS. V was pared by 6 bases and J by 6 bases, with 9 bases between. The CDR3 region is CASSQGGQPQHF. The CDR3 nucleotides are TGTGCCAGCAGCCAGGGTGGTCAGCCCCAGCATTTT.

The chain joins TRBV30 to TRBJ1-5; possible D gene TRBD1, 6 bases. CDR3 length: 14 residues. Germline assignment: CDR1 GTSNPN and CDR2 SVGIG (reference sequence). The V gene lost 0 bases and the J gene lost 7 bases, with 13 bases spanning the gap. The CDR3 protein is CAWSVGAGDQPQHF. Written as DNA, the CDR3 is TGTGCCTGGAGTGTAGGCGCAGGGGACCAGCCCCAGCATTTT. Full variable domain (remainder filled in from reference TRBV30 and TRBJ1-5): SQTIHQWPATLVQPVGSPLSLECTVEGTSNPNLYWYRQAAGRGLQLLFYSVGIGQISSEVPQNLSASRPQDRQFILSSKKLLLSDSGFYLCAWSVGAGDQPQHFGDGTRLSIL.

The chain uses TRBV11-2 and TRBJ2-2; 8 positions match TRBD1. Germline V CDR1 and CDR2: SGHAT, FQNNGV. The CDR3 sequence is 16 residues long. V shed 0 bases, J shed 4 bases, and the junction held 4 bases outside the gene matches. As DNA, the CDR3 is TGTGCCAGCAGCTTAGAGGTGACAGGGGTCACCGGGGAGCTGTTTTTT. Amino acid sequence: CASSLEVTGVTGELFF.

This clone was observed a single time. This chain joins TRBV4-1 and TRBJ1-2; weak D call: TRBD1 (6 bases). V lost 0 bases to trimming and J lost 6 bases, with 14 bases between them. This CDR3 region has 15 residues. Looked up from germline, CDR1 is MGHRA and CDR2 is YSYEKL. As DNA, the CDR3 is TGCGCCAGCAGCCAAGAGCCCGGGGGGCGAAATGGCTACACCTTC. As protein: CASSQEPGGRNGYTF.

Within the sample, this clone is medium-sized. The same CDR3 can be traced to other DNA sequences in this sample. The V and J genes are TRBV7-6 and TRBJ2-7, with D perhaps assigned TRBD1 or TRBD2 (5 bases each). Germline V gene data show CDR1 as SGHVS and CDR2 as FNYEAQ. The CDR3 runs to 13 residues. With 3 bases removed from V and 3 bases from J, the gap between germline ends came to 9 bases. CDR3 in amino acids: CASSLGPNYEQYV. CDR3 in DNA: TGTGCCAGCAGCTTGGGACCGAACTACGAGCAGTACGTC.

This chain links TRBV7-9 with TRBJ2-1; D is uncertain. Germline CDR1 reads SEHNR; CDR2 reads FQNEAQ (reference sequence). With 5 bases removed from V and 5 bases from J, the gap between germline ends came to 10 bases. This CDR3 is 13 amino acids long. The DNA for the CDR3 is TGTGCCAGCAGCACCTACTACGACAATGAGCAGTTCTTC. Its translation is CASSTYYDNEQFF.

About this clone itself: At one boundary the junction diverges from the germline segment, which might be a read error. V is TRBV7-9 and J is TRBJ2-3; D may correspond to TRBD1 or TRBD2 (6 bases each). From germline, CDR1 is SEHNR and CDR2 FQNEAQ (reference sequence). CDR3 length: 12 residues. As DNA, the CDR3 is TGTGCCAGCAGCTTAGAGGGGGATCGGGAGAGTTTT. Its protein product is CASSLEGDRESF.

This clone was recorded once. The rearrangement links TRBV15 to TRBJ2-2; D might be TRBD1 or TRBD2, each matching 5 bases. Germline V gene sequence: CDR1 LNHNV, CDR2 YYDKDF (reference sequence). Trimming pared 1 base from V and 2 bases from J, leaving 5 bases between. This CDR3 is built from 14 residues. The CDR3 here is CATSRGDNTGELFF. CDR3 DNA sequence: TGTGCCACCAGCAGAGGGGACAACACCGGGGAGCTGTTTTTT.

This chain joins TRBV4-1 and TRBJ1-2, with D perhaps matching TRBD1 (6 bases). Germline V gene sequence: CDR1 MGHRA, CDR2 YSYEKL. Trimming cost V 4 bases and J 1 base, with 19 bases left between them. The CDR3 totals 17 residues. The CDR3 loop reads CASSLSDSPPRNYGYTF. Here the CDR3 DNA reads TGCGCCAGCAGCCTCTCGGACAGCCCTCCTCGTAACTATGGCTACACCTTC.

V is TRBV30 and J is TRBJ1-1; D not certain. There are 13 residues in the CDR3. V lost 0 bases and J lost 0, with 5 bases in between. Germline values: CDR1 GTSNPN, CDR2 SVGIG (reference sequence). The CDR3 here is CAWSVQMNTEAFF. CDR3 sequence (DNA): TGTGCCTGGAGTGTACAGATGAACACTGAAGCTTTCTTT.